This note documents a single TCR delta chain sequence. The TCRdb record carries a much larger clone's protein, which differs from this DNA's translation at residue 14; a read error is the likely cause, and the protein listed here is the DNA translation. The sample originates from a study of gamma-delta T cells after stem cell transplantation. TCRdb re-called clones from the RT-PCR reads using CATT. This sample has 1,500 to 1,600 delta-chain clones; 4.5% to 7% occur once, and the top ten carry about half. Germline loops: CDR1 GEAIGNYY, CDR2 EKD. The CDR3 spans 19 residues. With V trimmed by 3 bases and J by 4 bases, 17 bases remained unmatched.

The V call is TRDV2, the J call TRDJ1, with 12 bases that match TRDD3. Specimen: gamma-delta T cells. This TCR was sampled from a human donor. It is not recorded whose cells these are; they may come from a transplant donor. The CDR3 region is CACDAYWGIPPAYIDKLIF. In DNA form, the CDR3 reads TGTGCCTGTGACGCCTACTGGGGGATACCTCCTGCCTACATCGATAAACTCATCTTT.